Sequencing of this TCR beta chain was carried out in a study of identical twins. The authors used template switching to add a universal primer site and gave cDNA unique molecular identifiers. Using its own MiXCR run on the 5' RACE reads, TCRdb lists one record per CDR3 protein. Of about 700,000 distinct CDR3 sequences listed, less than 10% are singletons. Trimming shortened V by 3 bases and J by 9 bases, and 21 bases separated the two germline ends. The CDR3 has 15 amino acids. From germline, CDR1 is DFQATT and CDR2 SNEGSKA (reference sequence). This clonotype came up a few times. These data also formed part of another study, on yellow fever vaccine responses in identical twins.

Specimen: PBMCs. The V call is TRBV20-1, the J call TRBJ2-1; D may be TRBD2 (5 bases). The clonotype comes from a woman under 30 in good health. CDR3 protein: CSARWLATYRAEQFF. Here the CDR3 DNA reads TGCAGTGCTAGGTGGTTAGCGACCTACCGGGCTGAGCAGTTCTTC.